Reported below is one TCR beta chain. Its matching antigen is unknown. The sample, about 9.2 milliliters of peripheral blood, was drawn from each donor. Alongside a J-beta primer mix, a sample-barcoded 5' primer served in a second PCR lasting about 7 to 12 cycles. TCRdb re-analysed the 5' RACE reads in MiXCR, keeping a single row per CDR3 protein. The sample yields 1.5 million to 2 million distinct CDR3 sequences, 49% seen once. This entry is derived from a study of blood T cells in healthy people across ages. Study-level points and caveats: Whereas aged donors had fewer naive CD4+ cells, long-lived donors had more of them and higher diversity.

Trimming cost V 5 bases and J 5 bases, with 15 bases left between them. CDR1 SEHNR and CDR2 FQNEAQ come from the germline V gene (reference sequence). The CDR3 is made up of 14 amino acids. V and J are TRBV7-9 and TRBJ1-2; D is unresolved. Sequencing used blood. The receptor was derived from a woman aged 35 to 49 in good health. CDR3 DNA sequence: TGTGCCAGCAGCCCAGGAGGGCACCTTTATGGCTACACCTTC. This translates into CASSPGGHLYGYTF.